This note documents a single T cell receptor beta chain sequence. Its antigen is not known. The CDR3 contains 15 residues. Looked up from germline, CDR1 is GTSNPN and CDR2 is SVGIG (reference sequence). Germline trimming cut 4 bases from V and 7 bases from J; bases unmatched to any gene: 10. This sample is part of a study of beta chain features in type 1 diabetes. Study observations and caveats: At VDJ recombination sites, type 1 diabetes patients had fewer insertions and more deleted nucleotides.

What was sequenced were expressed TCRB transcripts, since all of the isolated RNA had been reverse transcribed. Produced via immunoSEQ multiplex PCR; TCRdb's table is partial and in-frame only. Of about 130,000 clones listed, about a tenth are singletons. V usage is TRBV30 and J usage is TRBJ1-1; 12 nucleotides line up with TRBD1. The receptor was derived from a man in his late teens or twenties in good health. The sample consisted of central memory CD4+ T cells from blood. The CDR3 region has the DNA TGTGCCTGGACCCAAAGGGGACAGGGGGCCCTTGAAGCTTTCTTT. This translates into CAWTQRGQGALEAFF.